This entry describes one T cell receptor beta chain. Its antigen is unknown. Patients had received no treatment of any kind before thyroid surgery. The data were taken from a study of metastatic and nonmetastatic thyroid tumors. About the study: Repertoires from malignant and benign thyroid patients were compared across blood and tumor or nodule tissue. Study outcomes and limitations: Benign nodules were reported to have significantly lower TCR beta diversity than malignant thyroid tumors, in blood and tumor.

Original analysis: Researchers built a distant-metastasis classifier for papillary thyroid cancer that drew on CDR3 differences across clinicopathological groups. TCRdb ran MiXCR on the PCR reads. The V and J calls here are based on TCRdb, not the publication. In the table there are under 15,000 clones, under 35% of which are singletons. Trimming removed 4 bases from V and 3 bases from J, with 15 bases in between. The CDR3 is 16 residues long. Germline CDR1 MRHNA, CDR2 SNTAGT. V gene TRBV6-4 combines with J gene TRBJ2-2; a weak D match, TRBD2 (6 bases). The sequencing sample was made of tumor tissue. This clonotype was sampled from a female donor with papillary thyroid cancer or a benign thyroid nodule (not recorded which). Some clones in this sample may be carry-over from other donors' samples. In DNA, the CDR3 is TGTGCCAGCAGTGGTCCTAGTGGAGGGGACACCGGGGAGCTGTTTTTT. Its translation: CASSGPSGGDTGELFF.